This TCR beta chain was recorded in a study of blood T cells in healthy people across ages. In the study overall: Using template switching, researchers captured about one barcoded beta molecule for each two T cells.

The authors ran a second PCR of roughly 7 to 11 cycles using a sample-barcoded 5' primer and a J-beta primer mix. Per-sample output comprised a minimum of 3 million paired-end reads containing CDR3. TCRdb ran MiXCR on the 5' RACE reads and lists one entry per CDR3 protein. The table has about 600,000 distinct CDR3 sequences, 47% seen once; the top ten hold roughly 24%. The origin of this receptor is a man at least 80 years old in good health. Sequencing was performed on blood.

The CDR3 DNA reads as TGTGCCAGCAGCCCCGGGACAGGGGTCTACAATGAGCAGTACTTC. Its protein is CASSPGTGVYNEQYF. This rearrangement joins TRBV7-3 to TRBJ2-1, with 10 bases matching TRBD1. The tail of the sequence fits TRBJ2-7 better, so the J call may be wrong. This CDR3 is 15 amino acids long. Germline lookup yields CDR1 SGHTA and CDR2 FQGTGA.